This T cell receptor beta chain was captured by sequencing in a study of T-cell reconstitution after alpha-beta-depleted transplantation in children. This clonotype was counted a few times. Its antigen is unknown. The CDR3 sequence is 17 residues long. V shed 3 bases and J shed 0 bases, with 15 bases lying between them. Germline V gene data show CDR1 as MDHEN and CDR2 as SYDVKM. This sample's TCRbeta library carried unique molecular identifier barcodes. TCRdb called the PCR reads again in MiXCR, with one record for every CDR3 protein. This table holds some 350,000 distinct CDR3 sequences, roughly 15% found once. Study-level findings and limits: Where alpha-beta T cells came from about two months after transplant was reportedly several hundred expanded graft clones. Among T cells one year after transplant, newly produced cells accounted for most counts and diversity.

The chain employs TRBV28 and TRBJ1-3, with D uncertain. This TCR derives from a male patient under 10 years old who had a stem cell transplant for acute lymphoblastic leukemia, so the T cells may come from the graft donor. Sequenced here: PBMCs, mostly from graft donor cells, sampled 360 days after TCRalphabeta/CD19-depleted stem cell transplant. The CDR3 coding sequence is TGTGCCAGCAGTTTGGGCCCGGGCAGAGCCTCTGGAAACACCATATATTTT. Translated: CASSLGPGRASGNTIYF.